The 3 T cell receptor beta chains below all came from one sample that was sequenced in a study of CD8+ T cells in alopecia areata. Treatment noted: oral pan-JAK inhibitor, 5-10 mg twice daily. Extracted RNA was reverse transcribed, and the resulting cDNA served as sequencing template. TCRdb's table, derived via immunoSEQ multiplex PCR, lists solely in-frame clones and lacks some. The sample consists of some 190,000 clones, 55% to 70% of them appearing once. The sample consisted of CD4+ T cells sorted from blood, taken at week 4, from a patient treated with tofacitinib. These receptors came from a human donor with alopecia areata.

This chain joins TRBV6-6 and TRBJ2-7, with TRBD1 matching 9 bases. The junction had 7 bases not matched to a gene; V was cut back by 8 bases and J by 5 bases. Germline V gene data show CDR1 as MNHNY and CDR2 as SVGAGI (reference sequence). The CDR3 sequence is 13 residues long. The CDR3, as DNA: TGTGCCAGCGGGAGGACAGGGGACCACGAGCAGTACTTC. It encodes CASGRTGDHEQYF.

This clone was detected only a few times. V usage is TRBV18 and J usage is TRBJ1-1; 8 positions agree with TRBD1. V dropped 3 bases and J dropped 4; count of bases not matched to a gene: 10. The CDR3 has 16 residues. Looked up from germline, CDR1 is KGHSH and CDR2 is LQKENI. Here the CDR3 reads CASSPNIVQGVTEAFF. CDR3 in DNA: TGTGCCAGCTCACCCAATATAGTACAGGGGGTCACTGAAGCTTTCTTT.

This clone was seen only once. V usage is TRBV30 and J usage is TRBJ2-2; D might be TRBD2 (6 bases). The CDR3 length is 13 residues. Per the germline V gene, CDR1 is GTSNPN and CDR2 is SVGIG (reference sequence). Trimming took off 1 base at V and 5 bases at J, with 8 bases between the two ends. CDR3 bases: TGTGCCTGGAGTGCCCGGGAGACCGGGGAGCTGTTTTTT. Protein sequence: CAWSARETGELFF.